This T cell receptor beta chain was recovered during a study of T cell responses to AZD1222 COVID-19 vaccine. General study results and limits: Spike as a whole was targeted by vaccine-associated CD4 TCRs, dominant at 160-218 and 743-854.

Remarks on this clone: Its antigen is unknown.

TCRdb's copy holds only in-frame clones and misses some; the assay was immunoSEQ multiplex PCR. This sample has some 87,000 clones, with about 90% found just once. V lost 8 bases, J lost 10 bases, and 22 bases lay in between. The germline V gene encodes CDR1 WNHNN and CDR2 SYGVQD (reference sequence). CDR3 length: 14 amino acids. The chain employs TRBV10-1 and TRBJ2-3; either TRBD1 or TRBD2 may supply D (5 bases each). This clonotype was obtained from an adult in good health. Here the sequenced sample was peripheral blood, taken on day 0 of MenACWY control vaccination. The CDR3 sequence is CASAKGPIQEAQYF. The CDR3 DNA is TGCGCCAGCGCTAAGGGGCCGATCCAGGAGGCGCAGTATTTT.